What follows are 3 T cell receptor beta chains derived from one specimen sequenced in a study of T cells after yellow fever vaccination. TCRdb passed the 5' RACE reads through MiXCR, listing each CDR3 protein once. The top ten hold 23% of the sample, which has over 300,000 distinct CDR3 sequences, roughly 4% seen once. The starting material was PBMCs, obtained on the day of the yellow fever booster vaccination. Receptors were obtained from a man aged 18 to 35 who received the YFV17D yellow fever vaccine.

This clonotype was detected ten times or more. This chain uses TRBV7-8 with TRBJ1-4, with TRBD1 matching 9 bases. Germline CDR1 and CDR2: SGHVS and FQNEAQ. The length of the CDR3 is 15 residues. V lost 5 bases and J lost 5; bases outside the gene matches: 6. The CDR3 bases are TGTGCCAGCAGCCTTAGACAGGGGGGGAATGAAAAACTGTTTTTT. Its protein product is CASSLRQGGNEKLFF.

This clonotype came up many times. The CDR3 here is CSAVGDEKLFF. The DNA for the CDR3 is TGCAGCGCTGTAGGTGATGAAAAACTGTTTTTT. V usage is TRBV29-1 and J usage is TRBJ1-4, with D unclear. This CDR3 contains 11 residues. Deletions cut 7 bases from V and 6 bases from J, with 9 bases between. Germline assignment: CDR1 SQVTM and CDR2 ANQGSEA. The full variable domain, rest sourced from reference TRBV29-1 and TRBJ1-4, is SAVISQKPSRDICQRGTSLTIQCQVDSQVTMMFWYRQQPGQSLTLIATANQGSEATYESGFVIDKFPISRPNLTFSTLTVSNMSPEDSSIYLCSAVGDEKLFFGSGTQLSVL.

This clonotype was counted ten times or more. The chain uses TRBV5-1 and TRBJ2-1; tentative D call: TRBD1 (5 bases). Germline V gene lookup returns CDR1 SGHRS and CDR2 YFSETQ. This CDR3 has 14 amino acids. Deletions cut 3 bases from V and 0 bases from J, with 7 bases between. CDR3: CASSSDSSYNEQFF. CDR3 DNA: TGCGCCAGCAGCTCCGACAGCTCCTACAATGAGCAGTTCTTC.